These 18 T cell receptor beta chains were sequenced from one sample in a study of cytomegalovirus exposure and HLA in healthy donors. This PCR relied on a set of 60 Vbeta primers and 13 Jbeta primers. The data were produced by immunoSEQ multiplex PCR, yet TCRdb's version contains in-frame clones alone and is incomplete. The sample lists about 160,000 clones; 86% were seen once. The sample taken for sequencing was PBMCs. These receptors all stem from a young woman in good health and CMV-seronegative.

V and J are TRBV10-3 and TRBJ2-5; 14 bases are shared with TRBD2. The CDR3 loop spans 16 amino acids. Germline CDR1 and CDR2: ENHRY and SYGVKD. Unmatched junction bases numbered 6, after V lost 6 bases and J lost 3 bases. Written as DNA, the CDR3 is TGTGCCATCAGGGGGACTAGCGGGGGATTAGAAGAGACCCAGTACTTC. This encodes CAIRGTSGGLEETQYF.

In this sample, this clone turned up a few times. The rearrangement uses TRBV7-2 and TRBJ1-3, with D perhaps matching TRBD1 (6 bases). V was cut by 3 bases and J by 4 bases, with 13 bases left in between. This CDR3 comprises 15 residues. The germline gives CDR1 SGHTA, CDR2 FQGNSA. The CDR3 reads CASSFGRGSGNTIYF. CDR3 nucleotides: TGTGCCAGCAGCTTTGGCAGGGGATCAGGAAACACCATATATTTT.

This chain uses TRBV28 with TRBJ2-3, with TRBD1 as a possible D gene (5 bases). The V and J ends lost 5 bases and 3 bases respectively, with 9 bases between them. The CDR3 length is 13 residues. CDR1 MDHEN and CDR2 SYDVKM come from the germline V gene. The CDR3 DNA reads TGTGCCAGCAGTCCAGGGTCAACAGATACGCAGTATTTT. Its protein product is CASSPGSTDTQYF.

CDR3 nucleotide sequence: TGTGCCGCAAAACGGACAGTTAACACCGGGGAGCTGTTTTTT. It translates to CAAKRTVNTGELFF. The chain links TRBV6-1 to TRBJ2-2, with D perhaps TRBD1 (6 bases). Trimming removed 11 bases at V and 2 bases at J, with 15 bases between. The germline V gene encodes CDR1 MNHNS and CDR2 SASEGT. The CDR3 has 14 amino acids.

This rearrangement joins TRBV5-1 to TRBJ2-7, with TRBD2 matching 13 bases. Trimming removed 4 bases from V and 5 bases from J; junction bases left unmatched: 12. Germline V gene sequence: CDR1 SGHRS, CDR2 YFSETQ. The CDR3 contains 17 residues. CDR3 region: CASSVSRTSGRGHEQYF. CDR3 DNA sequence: TGCGCCAGCAGCGTAAGCAGGACTAGCGGGAGAGGCCACGAGCAGTACTTC.

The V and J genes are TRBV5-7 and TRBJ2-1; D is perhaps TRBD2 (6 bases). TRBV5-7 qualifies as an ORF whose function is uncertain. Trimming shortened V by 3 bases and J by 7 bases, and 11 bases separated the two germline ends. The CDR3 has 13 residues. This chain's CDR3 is CASSCGDQNEQFF. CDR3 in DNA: TGTGCCAGCAGCTGCGGGGACCAGAATGAGCAGTTCTTC.

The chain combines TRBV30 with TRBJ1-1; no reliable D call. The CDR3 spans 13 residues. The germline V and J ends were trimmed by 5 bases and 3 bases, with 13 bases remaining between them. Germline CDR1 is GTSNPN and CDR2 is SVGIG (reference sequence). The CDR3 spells CAWLRNPDTEAFF. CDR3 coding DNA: TGTGCCTGGTTGCGAAATCCGGACACTGAAGCTTTCTTT.

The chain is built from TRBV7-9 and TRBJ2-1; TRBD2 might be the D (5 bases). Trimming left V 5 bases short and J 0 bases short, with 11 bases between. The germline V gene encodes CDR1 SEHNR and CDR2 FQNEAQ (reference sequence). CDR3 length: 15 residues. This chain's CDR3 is CASSLRVSSYNEQFF. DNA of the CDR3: TGTGCCAGCAGCCTGCGGGTTAGCTCCTACAATGAGCAGTTCTTC.

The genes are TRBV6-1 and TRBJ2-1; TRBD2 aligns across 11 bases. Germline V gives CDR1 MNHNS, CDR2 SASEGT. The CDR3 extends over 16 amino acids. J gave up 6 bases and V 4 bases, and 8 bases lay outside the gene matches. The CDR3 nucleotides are TGTGCCAGCAGTGGGATAGCGGGAGGGCCAGTCAATGAGCAGTTCTTC. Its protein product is CASSGIAGGPVNEQFF.

The CDR3 reads CASSLAGSQTLLGNTIYF. Written as DNA, the CDR3 is TGTGCCAGCAGCTTGGCCGGGTCCCAGACTCTGTTAGGAAACACCATATATTTT. The chain has TRBV5-6 and TRBJ1-3; D is unclear. This CDR3 comprises 18 residues. CDR1 is SGHDT, CDR2 YYEEEE, per germline. The V and J ends lost 0 bases and 4 bases respectively, with 20 bases between them.

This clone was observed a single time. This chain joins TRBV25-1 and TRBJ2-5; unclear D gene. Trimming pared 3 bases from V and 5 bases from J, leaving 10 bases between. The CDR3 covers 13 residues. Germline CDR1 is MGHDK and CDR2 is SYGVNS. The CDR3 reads CASSEGSRETQYF. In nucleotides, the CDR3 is TGTGCCAGCAGTGAGGGCTCAAGGGAGACCCAGTACTTC.

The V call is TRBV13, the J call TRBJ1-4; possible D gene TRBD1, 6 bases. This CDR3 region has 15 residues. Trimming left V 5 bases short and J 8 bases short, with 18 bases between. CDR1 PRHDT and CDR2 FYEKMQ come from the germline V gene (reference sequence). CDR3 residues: CASSTSRGAGEKLFF. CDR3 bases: TGTGCCAGCAGCACAAGCCGGGGGGCAGGGGAAAAACTGTTTTTT.

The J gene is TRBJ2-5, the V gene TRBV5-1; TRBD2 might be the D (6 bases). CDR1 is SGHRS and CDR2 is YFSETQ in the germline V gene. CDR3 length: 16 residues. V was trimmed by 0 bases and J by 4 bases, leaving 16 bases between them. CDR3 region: CASSLGGGARRETQYF. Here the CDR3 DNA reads TGCGCCAGCAGCTTGGGTGGAGGGGCCCGGCGAGAGACCCAGTACTTC.

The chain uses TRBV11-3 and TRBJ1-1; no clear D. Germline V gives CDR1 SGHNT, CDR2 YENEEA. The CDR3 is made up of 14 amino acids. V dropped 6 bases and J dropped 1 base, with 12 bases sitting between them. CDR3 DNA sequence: TGTGCCAGCAGTTCGGGATATGGGAACACTGAAGCTTTCTTT. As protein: CASSSGYGNTEAFF. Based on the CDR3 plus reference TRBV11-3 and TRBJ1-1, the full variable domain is EAGVVQSPRYKIIEKKQPVAFWCNPISGHNTLYWYLQNLGQGPELLIRYENEEAVDDSQLPKDRFSAERLKGVDSTLKIQPAELGDSAVYLCASSSGYGNTEAFFGQGTRLTVV.

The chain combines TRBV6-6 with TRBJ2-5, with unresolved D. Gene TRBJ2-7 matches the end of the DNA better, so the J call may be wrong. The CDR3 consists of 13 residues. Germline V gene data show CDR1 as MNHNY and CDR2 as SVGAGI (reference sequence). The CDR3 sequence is CASTPTPGYEQYF. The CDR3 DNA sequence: TGTGCCAGCACTCCAACCCCCGGGTACGAGCAGTACTTC.

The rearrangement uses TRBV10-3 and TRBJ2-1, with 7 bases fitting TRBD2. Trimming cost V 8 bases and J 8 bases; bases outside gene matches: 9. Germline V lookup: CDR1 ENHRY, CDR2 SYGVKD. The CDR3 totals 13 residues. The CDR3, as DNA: TGTGCCATCCATCAGCGGGAAGGCGATGAGCAGTTCTTC. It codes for CAIHQREGDEQFF.

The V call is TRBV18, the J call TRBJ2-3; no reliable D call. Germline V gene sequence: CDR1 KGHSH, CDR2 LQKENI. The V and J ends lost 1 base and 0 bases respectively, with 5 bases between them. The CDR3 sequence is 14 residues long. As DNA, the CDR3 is TGTGCCAGCTCACCACATCCAAGCACAGATACGCAGTATTTT. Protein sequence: CASSPHPSTDTQYF. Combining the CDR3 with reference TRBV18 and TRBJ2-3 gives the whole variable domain NAGVMQNPRHLVRRRGQEARLRCSPMKGHSHVYWYRQLPEEGLKFMVYLQKENIIDESGMPKERFSAEFPKEGPSILRIQQVVRGDSAAYFCASSPHPSTDTQYFGPGTRLTVL.

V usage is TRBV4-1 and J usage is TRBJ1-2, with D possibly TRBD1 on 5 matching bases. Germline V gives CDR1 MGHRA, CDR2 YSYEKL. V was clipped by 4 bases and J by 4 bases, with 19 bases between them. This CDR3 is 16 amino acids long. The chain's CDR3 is CASSPYITSGGYGYTF. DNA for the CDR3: TGCGCCAGCAGCCCTTACATTACTAGCGGGGGCTATGGCTACACCTTC.